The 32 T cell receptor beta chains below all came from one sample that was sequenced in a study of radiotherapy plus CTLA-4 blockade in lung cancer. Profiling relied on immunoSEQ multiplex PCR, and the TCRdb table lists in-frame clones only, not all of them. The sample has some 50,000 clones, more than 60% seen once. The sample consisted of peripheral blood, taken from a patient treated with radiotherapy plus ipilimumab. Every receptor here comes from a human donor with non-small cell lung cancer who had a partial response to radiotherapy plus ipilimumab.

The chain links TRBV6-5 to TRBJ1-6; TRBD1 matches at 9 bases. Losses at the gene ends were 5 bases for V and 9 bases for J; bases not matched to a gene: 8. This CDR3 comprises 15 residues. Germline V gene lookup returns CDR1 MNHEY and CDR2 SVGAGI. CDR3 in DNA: TGTGCCAGCAGTCGTCCGGGACAGGGTAGTTCACCCCTCCACTTT. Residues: CASSRPGQGSSPLHF.

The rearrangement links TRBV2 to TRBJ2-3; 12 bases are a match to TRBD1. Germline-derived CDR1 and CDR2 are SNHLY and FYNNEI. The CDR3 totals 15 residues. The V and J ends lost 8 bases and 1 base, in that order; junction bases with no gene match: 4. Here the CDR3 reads CASRRDRGRTDTQYF. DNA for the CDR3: TGTGCCAGCCGCCGGGACAGGGGGCGCACAGATACGCAGTATTTT.

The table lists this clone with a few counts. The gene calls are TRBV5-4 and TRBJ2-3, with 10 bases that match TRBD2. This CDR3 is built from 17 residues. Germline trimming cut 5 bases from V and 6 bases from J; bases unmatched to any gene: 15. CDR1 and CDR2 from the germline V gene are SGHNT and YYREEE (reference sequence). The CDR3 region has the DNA TGTGCCAGCAGTTGGGGGCTAAGCGGGGGGGCCGTGGATACGCAGTATTTT. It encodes CASSWGLSGGAVDTQYF.

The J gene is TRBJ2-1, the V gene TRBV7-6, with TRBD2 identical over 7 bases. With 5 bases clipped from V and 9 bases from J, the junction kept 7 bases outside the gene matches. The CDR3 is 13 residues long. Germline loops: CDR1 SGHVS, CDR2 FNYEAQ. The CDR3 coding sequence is TGTGCCAGCAGCAGAACAGCGGGGAGTGAGCAGTTCTTC. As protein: CASSRTAGSEQFF.

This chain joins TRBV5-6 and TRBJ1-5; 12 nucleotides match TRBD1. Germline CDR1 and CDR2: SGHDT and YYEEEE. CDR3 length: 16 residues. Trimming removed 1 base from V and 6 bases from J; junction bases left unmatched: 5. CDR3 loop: CASSLKGQGAFQPQHF. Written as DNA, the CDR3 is TGTGCCAGCAGCTTGAAGGGACAGGGGGCCTTTCAGCCCCAGCATTTT.

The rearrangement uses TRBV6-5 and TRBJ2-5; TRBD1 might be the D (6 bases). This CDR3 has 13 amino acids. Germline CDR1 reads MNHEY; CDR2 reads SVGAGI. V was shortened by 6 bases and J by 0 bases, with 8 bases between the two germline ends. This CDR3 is CASRRTDQETQYF. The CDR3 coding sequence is TGTGCCAGCAGGAGGACAGACCAAGAGACCCAGTACTTC.

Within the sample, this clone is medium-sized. The CDR3 sequence is CASSDVVAGGSSSYEQYF. The CDR3 coding sequence is TGTGCCAGCAGTGATGTGGTAGCGGGGGGCTCTAGCTCCTACGAGCAGTACTTC. The chain combines TRBV2 with TRBJ2-7; 10 bases fit TRBD2. The germline CDR1 and CDR2 sequences are SNHLY and FYNNEI. The J segment lost 0 bases and the V segment lost 3 bases, leaving 11 bases of the junction unmatched. This CDR3 is built from 18 residues.

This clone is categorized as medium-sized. CDR3 sequence (DNA): TGCGCCAGCAGCCAAGATGGGAACAGGCTAAACACCATATATTTT. Protein product: CASSQDGNRLNTIYF. This chain joins TRBV4-3 and TRBJ1-3; tentative D call: TRBD1 (5 bases). Trimming stripped 0 bases from V and 6 bases from J, with 12 bases between. The length of the CDR3 is 15 residues. Germline CDR1 reads LGHNA; CDR2 reads YSLEER.

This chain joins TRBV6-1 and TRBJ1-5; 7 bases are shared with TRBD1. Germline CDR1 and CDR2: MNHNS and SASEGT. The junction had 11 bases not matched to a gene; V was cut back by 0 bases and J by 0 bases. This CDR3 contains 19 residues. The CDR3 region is CASSEATRGTLYSNQPQHF. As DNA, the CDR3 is TGTGCCAGCAGTGAAGCAACCAGGGGGACTCTTTATAGCAATCAGCCCCAGCATTTT.

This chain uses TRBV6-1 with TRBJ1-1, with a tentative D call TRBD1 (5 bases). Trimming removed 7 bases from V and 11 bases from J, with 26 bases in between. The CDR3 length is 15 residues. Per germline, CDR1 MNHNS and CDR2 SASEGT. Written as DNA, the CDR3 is TGTGCCAGCACCCCCGGGGGGGAGACCCCCATCGCGGCTTTCTTT. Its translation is CASTPGGETPIAAFF.

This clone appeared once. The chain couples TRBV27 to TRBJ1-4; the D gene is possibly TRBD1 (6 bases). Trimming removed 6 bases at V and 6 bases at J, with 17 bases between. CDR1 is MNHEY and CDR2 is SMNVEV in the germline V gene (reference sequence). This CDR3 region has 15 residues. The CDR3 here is CASRPWGGSYEKLFF. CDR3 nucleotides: TGTGCCAGCAGACCCTGGGGGGGCTCGTATGAAAAACTGTTTTTT.

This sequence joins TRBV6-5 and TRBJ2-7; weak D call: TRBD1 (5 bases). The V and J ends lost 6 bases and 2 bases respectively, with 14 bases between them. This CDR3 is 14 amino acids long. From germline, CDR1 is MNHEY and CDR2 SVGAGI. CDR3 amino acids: CASSPRRVTYEQYF. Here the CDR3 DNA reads TGTGCCAGCAGCCCCCGCAGGGTCACCTACGAGCAGTACTTC.

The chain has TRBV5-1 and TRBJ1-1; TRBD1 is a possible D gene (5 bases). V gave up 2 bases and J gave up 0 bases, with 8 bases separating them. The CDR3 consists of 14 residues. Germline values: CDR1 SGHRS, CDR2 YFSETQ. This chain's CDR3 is CASSFGGVNTEAFF. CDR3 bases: TGCGCCAGCAGCTTCGGGGGAGTGAACACTGAAGCTTTCTTT.

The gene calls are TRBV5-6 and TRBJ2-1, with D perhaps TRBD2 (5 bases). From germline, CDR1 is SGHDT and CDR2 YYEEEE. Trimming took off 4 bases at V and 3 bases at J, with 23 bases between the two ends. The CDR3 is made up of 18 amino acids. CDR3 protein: CASSPRGGQFPNYNEQFF. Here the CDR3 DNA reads TGTGCCAGCAGCCCCCGAGGAGGCCAGTTCCCCAACTACAATGAGCAGTTCTTC. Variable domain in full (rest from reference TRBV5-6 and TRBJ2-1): DAGVTQSPTHLIKTRGQQVTLRCSPKSGHDTVSWYQQALGQGPQFIFQYYEEEERQRGNFPDRFSGHQFPNYSSELNVNALLLGDSALYLCASSPRGGQFPNYNEQFFGPGTRLTVL.

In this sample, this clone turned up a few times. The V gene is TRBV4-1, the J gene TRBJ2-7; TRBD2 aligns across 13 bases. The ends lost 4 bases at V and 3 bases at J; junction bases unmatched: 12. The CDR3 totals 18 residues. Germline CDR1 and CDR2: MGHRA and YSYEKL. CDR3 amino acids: CASSPPRTSGGLDYEQYF. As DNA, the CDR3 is TGCGCCAGCAGCCCGCCCCGGACTAGCGGGGGCCTCGACTACGAGCAGTACTTC.

CDR3 nucleotides: TGCGCCAGCAGCCCCACATTACAGGGGGAGGGCTCCCTAGCCAAAAACATTCAGTACTTC. Its translation is CASSPTLQGEGSLAKNIQYF. The rearrangement links TRBV5-1 to TRBJ2-4; possibly TRBD1 for D (8 bases). Trimming stripped 4 bases from V and 0 bases from J, with 26 bases between. Germline CDR1 reads SGHRS; CDR2 reads YFSETQ. The length of the CDR3 is 20 residues.

CDR3 DNA sequence: TGTGCCAGCAGACTAGGGCGGCGGATCACCGGGGAGCTGTTTTTT. Protein product: CASRLGRRITGELFF. This chain uses TRBV12-1 with TRBJ2-2; the table's TRBD2 call for D was not verified on the DNA. TRBV12-1 is labeled a pseudogene. The CDR3 loop spans 15 amino acids.

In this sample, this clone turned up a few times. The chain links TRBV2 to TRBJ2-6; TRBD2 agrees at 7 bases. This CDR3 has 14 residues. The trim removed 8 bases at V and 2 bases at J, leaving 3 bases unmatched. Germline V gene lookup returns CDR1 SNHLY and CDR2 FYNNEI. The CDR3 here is CASGREPGANVLTF. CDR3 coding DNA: TGTGCCAGCGGGAGGGAGCCTGGGGCCAACGTCCTGACTTTC.

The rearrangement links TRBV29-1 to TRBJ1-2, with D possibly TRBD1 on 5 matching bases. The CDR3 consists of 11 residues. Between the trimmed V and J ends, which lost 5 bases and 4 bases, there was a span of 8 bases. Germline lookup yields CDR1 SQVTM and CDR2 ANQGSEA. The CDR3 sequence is CSVRGAYGYTF. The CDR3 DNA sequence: TGCAGCGTTAGGGGCGCCTATGGCTACACCTTC.

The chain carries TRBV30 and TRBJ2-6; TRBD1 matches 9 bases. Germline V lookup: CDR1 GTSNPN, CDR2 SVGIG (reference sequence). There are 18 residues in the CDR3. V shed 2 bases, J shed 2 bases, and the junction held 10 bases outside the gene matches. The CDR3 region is CAWSLPTGGTTGANVLTF. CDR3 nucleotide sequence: TGTGCCTGGAGTCTTCCGACAGGGGGAACTACTGGGGCCAACGTCCTGACTTTC.

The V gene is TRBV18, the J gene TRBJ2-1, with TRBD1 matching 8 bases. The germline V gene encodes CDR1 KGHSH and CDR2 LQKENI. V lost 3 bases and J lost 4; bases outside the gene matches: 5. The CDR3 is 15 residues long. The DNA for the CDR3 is TGTGCCAGCTCACCTCAGGACAGGGCGTACAATGAGCAGTTCTTC. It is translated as CASSPQDRAYNEQFF. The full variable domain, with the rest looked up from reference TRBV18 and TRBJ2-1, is NAGVMQNPRHLVRRRGQEARLRCSPMKGHSHVYWYRQLPEEGLKFMVYLQKENIIDESGMPKERFSAEFPKEGPSILRIQQVVRGDSAAYFCASSPQDRAYNEQFFGPGTRLTVL.

This CDR3 is CASSEQDRGVTGELFF. CDR3 nucleotide sequence: TGTGCCAGCAGTGAACAGGACAGGGGGGTCACCGGGGAGCTGTTTTTT. The J gene is TRBJ2-2, the V gene TRBV2; TRBD1 agrees at 10 bases. Germline CDR1 is SNHLY and CDR2 is FYNNEI. J gave up 4 bases and V 2 bases, and 4 bases lay outside the gene matches. This CDR3 is built from 16 residues.

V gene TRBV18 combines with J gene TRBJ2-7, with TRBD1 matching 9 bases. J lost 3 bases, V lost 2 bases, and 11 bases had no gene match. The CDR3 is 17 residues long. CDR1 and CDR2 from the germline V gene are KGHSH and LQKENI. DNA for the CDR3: TGTGCCAGCTCACCATTAAATGCCGGGACAGGGAACTACGAGCAGTACTTC. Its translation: CASSPLNAGTGNYEQYF.

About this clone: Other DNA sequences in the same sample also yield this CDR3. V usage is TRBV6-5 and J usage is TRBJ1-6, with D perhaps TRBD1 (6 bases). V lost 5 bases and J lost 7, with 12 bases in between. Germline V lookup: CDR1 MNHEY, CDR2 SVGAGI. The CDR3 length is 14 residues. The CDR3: CASSESRGNSPLHF. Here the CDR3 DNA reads TGTGCCAGCAGTGAAAGCAGGGGAAATTCACCCCTCCACTTT.

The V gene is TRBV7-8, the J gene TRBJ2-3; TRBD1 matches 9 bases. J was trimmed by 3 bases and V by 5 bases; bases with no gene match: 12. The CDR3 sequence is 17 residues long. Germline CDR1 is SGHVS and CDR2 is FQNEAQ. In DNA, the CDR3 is TGTGCCAGCAGCAACTATTGGACAGGGGTAAATACAGATACGCAGTATTTT. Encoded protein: CASSNYWTGVNTDTQYF.

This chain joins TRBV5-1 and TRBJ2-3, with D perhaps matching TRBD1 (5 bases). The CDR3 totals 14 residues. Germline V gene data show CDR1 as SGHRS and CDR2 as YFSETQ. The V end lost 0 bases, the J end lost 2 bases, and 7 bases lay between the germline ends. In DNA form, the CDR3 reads TGCGCCAGCAGCTTGGGACAGAACACAGATACGCAGTATTTT. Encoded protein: CASSLGQNTDTQYF.

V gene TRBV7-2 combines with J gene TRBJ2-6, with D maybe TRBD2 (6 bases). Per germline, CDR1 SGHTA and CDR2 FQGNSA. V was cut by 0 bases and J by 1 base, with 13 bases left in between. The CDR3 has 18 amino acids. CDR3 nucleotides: TGTGCCAGCAGCTTAGCGCGGCGGCTAGCGTCTGGGGCCAACGTCCTGACTTTC. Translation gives CASSLARRLASGANVLTF.

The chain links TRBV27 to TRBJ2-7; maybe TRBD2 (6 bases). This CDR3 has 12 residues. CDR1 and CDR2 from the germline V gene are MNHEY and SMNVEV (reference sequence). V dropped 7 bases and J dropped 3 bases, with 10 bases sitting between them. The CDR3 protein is CASIGGDYEQYF. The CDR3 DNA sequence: TGTGCCAGCATCGGCGGGGACTACGAGCAGTACTTC.

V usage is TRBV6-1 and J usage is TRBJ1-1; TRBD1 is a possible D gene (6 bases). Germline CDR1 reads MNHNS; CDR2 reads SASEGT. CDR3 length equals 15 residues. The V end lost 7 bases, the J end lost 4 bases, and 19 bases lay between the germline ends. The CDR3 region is CASIAWTVVSTEAFF. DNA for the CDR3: TGTGCCAGCATCGCCTGGACAGTCGTGAGCACTGAAGCTTTCTTT.

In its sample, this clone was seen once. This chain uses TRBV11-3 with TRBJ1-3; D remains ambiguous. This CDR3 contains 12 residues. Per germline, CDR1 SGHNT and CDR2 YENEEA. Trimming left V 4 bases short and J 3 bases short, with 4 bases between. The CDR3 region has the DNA TGTGCCAGCAGCTCTAATGGAAACACCATATATTTT. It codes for CASSSNGNTIYF.

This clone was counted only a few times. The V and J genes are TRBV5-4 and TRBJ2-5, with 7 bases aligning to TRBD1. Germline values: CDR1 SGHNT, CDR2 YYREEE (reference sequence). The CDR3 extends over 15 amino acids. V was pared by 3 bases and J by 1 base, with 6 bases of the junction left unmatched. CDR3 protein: CASSSGQPVQETQYF. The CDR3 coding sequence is TGTGCCAGCAGCTCGGGACAGCCGGTCCAAGAGACCCAGTACTTC.

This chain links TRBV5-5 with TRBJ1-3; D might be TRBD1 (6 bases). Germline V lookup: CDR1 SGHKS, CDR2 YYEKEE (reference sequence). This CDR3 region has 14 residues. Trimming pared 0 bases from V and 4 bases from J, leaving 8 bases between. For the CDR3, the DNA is TGTGCCAGCAGCTTGGCAGGGGAGGGAAACACCATATATTTT. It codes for CASSLAGEGNTIYF.